Sequencing of this T cell receptor beta chain was carried out in a study of identical twins. Study-wide results and caveats: Insertions were reduced in abundant cord blood beta clonotypes but not in memory repertoires. It was possible that invariant MAIT and iNKT cells partly confounded the zero-insertion analyses.

Of note for this clonotype: The antigen is undetermined.

After template switching added a universal primer site, the resulting cDNA carried unique molecular identifiers. From the 5' RACE reads, TCRdb called clonotypes with MiXCR, one entry per CDR3 protein. The sample includes around 250,000 distinct CDR3 sequences, about 8.9% seen only once; the top ten take approximately 3%. V was cut by 1 base and J by 16 bases, with 26 bases left in between. Per germline, CDR1 DFQATT and CDR2 SNEGSKA (reference sequence). CDR3 size: 15 residues. Separately, the same data were catalogued under a study of yellow fever vaccine responses in identical twins.

The sequence came from a woman aged 18-29 years in good health. Material for sequencing was CD8+ T cells sorted from blood. V is TRBV20-1 and J is TRBJ2-1, with D possibly being TRBD1 or TRBD2 (5 bases each). In DNA, the CDR3 is TGCAGTGCTAGAGGGGAACCCTCCGGGACCTACGACGGCTTCTTC. Translation gives CSARGEPSGTYDGFF.